Below, 27 T cell receptor beta chains from the same sample are listed, as sequenced in a study of blood T cell repertoires in COVID-19. This table comes from immunoSEQ multiplex PCR, and its TCRdb copy is limited to in-frame clones, with some not included. The sample records over 250,000 clones, roughly 89% being singletons. The specimen sequenced was PBMCs or T cells enriched from blood (not recorded which). These receptors were obtained from a woman aged 60 to 75 who had recovered from COVID-19.

The J gene is TRBJ2-2, the V gene TRBV27, with 7 positions matching TRBD1. The ends lost 10 bases at V and 0 bases at J; junction bases unmatched: 8. There are 15 residues in the CDR3. Germline assignment: CDR1 MNHEY and CDR2 SMNVEV (reference sequence). CDR3 nucleotide sequence: TGTGCCACCTGGGGGACAGCCGCGAACACCGGGGAGCTGTTTTTT. This codes for CATWGTAANTGELFF.

The chain couples TRBV24-1 to TRBJ2-7, with 7 bases fitting TRBD1. CDR3 length: 16 amino acids. V lost 4 bases and J lost 3; bases outside the gene matches: 11. CDR1 is KGHDR and CDR2 is SFDVKD in the germline V gene. CDR3 bases: TGTGCCACCAGTGACCGGGACACAGGGGCCTACTACGAGCAGTACTTC. Protein: CATSDRDTGAYYEQYF.

V and J are TRBV7-3 and TRBJ2-5, with 8 bases identical to TRBD2. J lost 4 bases, V lost 5 bases, and 9 bases had no gene match. Germline CDR1 reads SGHTA; CDR2 reads FQGTGA. This CDR3 is built from 15 residues. The chain's CDR3 is CASSVNSGSGETQYF. The CDR3 nucleotides are TGTGCCAGCAGCGTCAACAGCGGGAGCGGAGAGACCCAGTACTTC.

This chain connects TRBV5-1 to TRBJ2-3; weak D call: TRBD1 (6 bases). CDR1 and CDR2 (germline): SGHRS, YFSETQ. The CDR3 extends over 13 amino acids. With 4 bases removed from V and 2 bases from J, the gap between germline ends came to 8 bases. The CDR3, as DNA: TGCGCCAGCAGCGGGGACAACACAGATACGCAGTATTTT. This translates into CASSGDNTDTQYF.

The chain employs TRBV9 and TRBJ1-4, with D perhaps matching TRBD1 (6 bases). The CDR3 sequence is 13 residues long. V lost 3 bases and J 8 bases, leaving 11 bases between the germline ends. Germline V gives CDR1 SGDLS, CDR2 YYNGEE. DNA for the CDR3: TGTGCCAGCAGCGCCGGGACAAGGGAAAAACTGTTTTTT. Residues: CASSAGTREKLFF.

The V call is TRBV2, the J call TRBJ2-7; 11 bases align to TRBD2. Germline CDR1 and CDR2: SNHLY and FYNNEI. The CDR3 is 14 residues long. V trimming: 8 bases; J trimming: 0 bases; junction bases outside the gene matches: 3. The CDR3 region is CASDSGGASYEQYF. The CDR3 nucleotides read TGTGCCAGCGATAGCGGGGGGGCCTCCTACGAGCAGTACTTC. Full variable domain (remainder filled in from reference TRBV2 and TRBJ2-7): EPEVTQTPSHQVTQMGQEVILRCVPISNHLYFYWYRQILGQKVEFLVSFYNNEISEKSEIFDDQFSVERPDGSNFTLKIRSTKLEDSAMYFCASDSGGASYEQYFGPGTRLTVT.

This chain connects TRBV11-2 to TRBJ2-7, with TRBD1 identical over 7 bases. The CDR3 length is 15 residues. The V gene's germline CDR1 is SGHAT and CDR2 FQNNGV. The V and J ends lost 5 bases and 4 bases, in that order; junction bases with no gene match: 11. Here the CDR3 reads CASSERGGEIYEQYF. CDR3 in DNA: TGTGCCAGCAGCGAACGAGGGGGCGAGATTTACGAGCAGTACTTC.

The chain combines TRBV29-1 with TRBJ2-7; maybe TRBD1 (8 bases). V gave up 6 bases and J gave up 6 bases, with 21 bases separating them. The CDR3 consists of 14 residues. Germline V gene sequence: CDR1 SQVTM, CDR2 ANQGSEA. The CDR3 spells CSVGGTGSTTEQYF. The DNA for the CDR3 is TGCAGCGTGGGAGGGACAGGCTCGACGACCGAGCAGTACTTC.

The gene calls are TRBV6-5 and TRBJ2-7; 9 nucleotides align to TRBD1. The CDR3 is made up of 14 amino acids. The V gene end was trimmed by 5 bases and the J gene end by 5 bases; junction bases not matched to a gene: 7. CDR1 and CDR2 from the germline V gene are MNHEY and SVGAGI. The CDR3 DNA reads as TGTGCCAGCAGTAAACAGGGGGCGCAGAACGAGCAGTACTTC. The encoded protein is CASSKQGAQNEQYF.

The rearrangement joins TRBV5-8 to TRBJ1-6; D may be TRBD1 (5 bases). Trimming removed 3 bases from V and 10 bases from J, with 17 bases in between. CDR1 and CDR2 from the germline V gene are SGHTS and YDEGEE. The CDR3 covers 15 residues. CDR3 loop: CASSSGPGGRSPLHF. In nucleotides, the CDR3 is TGTGCCAGCAGCTCCGGGCCGGGGGGTAGATCACCCCTCCACTTT.

This clone appeared a single time. This sequence joins TRBV2 and TRBJ2-1; 9 bases map to TRBD2. CDR1 and CDR2 from the germline V gene are SNHLY and FYNNEI. There are 13 residues in the CDR3. Trimming removed 4 bases from V and 12 bases from J; junction bases left unmatched: 7. CDR3 DNA sequence: TGTGCCAGCAGTGGGACCGGACTAGCGAGGCAGTTCTTC. Its protein is CASSGTGLARQFF.

J is TRBJ1-1 and V is TRBV5-1; perhaps TRBD1 as D (6 bases). Trimming left V 5 bases short and J 0 bases short, with 14 bases between. Germline values: CDR1 SGHRS, CDR2 YFSETQ. The CDR3 has 15 amino acids. DNA of the CDR3: TGCGCCAGCAGTTCCTATACAGGGATGAACACTGAAGCTTTCTTT. Residues: CASSSYTGMNTEAFF.

The chain recombines TRBV24-1 with TRBJ2-1; D may be TRBD1 (6 bases). CDR3 length equals 15 residues. The germline V and J ends were trimmed by 4 bases and 2 bases, with 11 bases remaining between them. Germline V CDR1 and CDR2: KGHDR, SFDVKD. CDR3 sequence: CATSDPGQTYNEQFF. CDR3 bases: TGTGCCACCAGTGACCCAGGACAGACCTACAATGAGCAGTTCTTC.

This chain uses TRBV7-2 with TRBJ2-7; tentatively, D is TRBD2 (6 bases). V was pared by 10 bases and J by 3 bases, with 19 bases between. The length of the CDR3 is 14 residues. Per germline, CDR1 SGHTA and CDR2 FQGNSA. CDR3 residues: CAIAPGTWSYEQYF. CDR3 nucleotides: TGTGCCATCGCCCCCGGGACTTGGAGCTACGAGCAGTACTTC.

V usage is TRBV7-3 and J usage is TRBJ2-1, with TRBD1 identical over 8 bases. The CDR3 consists of 15 residues. After removal of 5 bases from V and 5 bases from J, the junction contained 8 bases not matched to a gene. Per the germline V gene, CDR1 is SGHTA and CDR2 is FQGTGA. CDR3 amino acids: CASSQQGASHNEQFF. The CDR3 nucleotides are TGTGCCAGCAGCCAGCAGGGGGCGAGCCACAATGAGCAGTTCTTC.

The CDR3 bases are TGTGCCAGCAGCTTTAGTACAGGGCGTGAAAAACTGTTTTTT. Encoded protein: CASSFSTGREKLFF. This chain joins TRBV3-1 (or the pseudogene TRBV3-2) and TRBJ1-4; D might be TRBD1 (6 bases). This CDR3 comprises 14 residues. V gave up 5 bases and J gave up 7 bases, with 14 bases separating them. Germline V gene lookup returns CDR1 LGHDT and CDR2 YNNKEL (reference sequence).

This clone was picked up many times. This chain connects TRBV4-1 to TRBJ2-5; 8 bases agree with TRBD1. Trimming removed 1 base from V and 5 bases from J; junction bases left unmatched: 3. There are 14 residues in the CDR3. CDR1 is MGHRA, CDR2 YSYEKL, per germline. In DNA, the CDR3 is TGCGCCAGCAGCCAAGCAGGGGGCGATGAGACCCAGTACTTC. It encodes CASSQAGGDETQYF.

The chain uses TRBV7-2 and TRBJ1-4, with a weak D call TRBD1 (5 bases). Per germline, CDR1 SGHTA and CDR2 FQGNSA. CDR3 length: 14 amino acids. The ends were cut back, 5 bases at V and 4 bases at J, with 11 bases in the middle. CDR3 amino acids: CASSTQGFNEKLFF. The CDR3, as DNA: TGTGCCAGCAGCACTCAGGGCTTTAATGAAAAACTGTTTTTT.

The gene calls are TRBV6-6 and TRBJ2-5; 10 bases match TRBD1. The J segment lost 3 bases and the V segment lost 5 bases, leaving 12 bases of the junction unmatched. Germline V gene data show CDR1 as MNHNY and CDR2 as SVGAGI (reference sequence). This CDR3 contains 17 residues. The CDR3 region is CASSPDHRQGAKETQYF. In nucleotides, the CDR3 is TGTGCCAGCAGTCCTGACCATCGACAGGGGGCGAAAGAGACCCAGTACTTC.

The rearrangement links TRBV7-2 to TRBJ2-5, with D perhaps matching TRBD2 (6 bases). V was cut by 6 bases and J by 5 bases, with 16 bases left in between. Germline V lookup: CDR1 SGHTA, CDR2 FQGNSA. The CDR3 contains 14 residues. CDR3 residues: CASRVGVSGETQYF. Written as DNA, the CDR3 is TGTGCCAGCAGGGTAGGGGTGAGCGGGGAGACCCAGTACTTC.

The V call is TRBV7-2, the J call TRBJ2-1, with TRBD2 as a possible D gene (6 bases). The ends were cut back, 1 base at V and 9 bases at J, with 10 bases in the middle. Germline lookup yields CDR1 SGHTA and CDR2 FQGNSA. This CDR3 region has 13 residues. The CDR3 DNA reads as TGTGCCAGCAGCTTAGGGGACTCCCGTGAGCAGTTCTTC. It translates to CASSLGDSREQFF. Based on the CDR3 plus reference TRBV7-2 and TRBJ2-1, the full variable domain is GAGVSQSPSNKVTEKGKDVELRCDPISGHTALYWYRQSLGQGLEFLIYFQGNSAPDKSGLPSDRFSAERTGGSVSTLTIQRTQQEDSAVYLCASSLGDSREQFFGPGTRLTVL.

CDR3 sequence: CAWARAGTLNTEAFF. The CDR3 DNA follows: TGTGCCTGGGCCCGCGCCGGGACATTAAACACTGAAGCTTTCTTT. The genes are TRBV30 and TRBJ1-1; possible D gene TRBD1, 6 bases. CDR3 length: 15 residues. Germline loops: CDR1 GTSNPN, CDR2 SVGIG (reference sequence). V dropped 5 bases and J dropped 2 bases, with 18 bases sitting between them. Together with reference TRBV30 and TRBJ1-1, the CDR3 gives the full variable domain: SQTIHQWPATLVQPVGSPLSLECTVEGTSNPNLYWYRQAAGRGLQLLFYSVGIGQISSEVPQNLSASRPQDRQFILSSKKLLLSDSGFYLCAWARAGTLNTEAFFGQGTRLTVV.

This chain connects TRBV12-3 or TRBV12-4 to TRBJ2-7; maybe TRBD1 (5 bases). The CDR3 is made up of 11 amino acids. V was clipped by 5 bases and J by 4 bases, with 6 bases between them. This chain's CDR3 is CASSPGYEQYF. CDR3 DNA sequence: TGTGCCAGCAGTCCAGGGTACGAGCAGTACTTC.

The V and J genes are TRBV12-5 and TRBJ2-2; 7 nucleotides line up with TRBD1. V lost 5 bases, J lost 5 bases, and 8 bases stayed unmatched. This CDR3 has 15 residues. Germline V lookup: CDR1 LGHNT, CDR2 FRNRAP. The CDR3 coding sequence is TGTGCTAGTGGTGTAGGACAGGCCGATACCGGGGAGCTGTTTTTT. Residues: CASGVGQADTGELFF.

V and J are TRBV29-1 and TRBJ2-6; the D is unclear. Deletions cut 7 bases from V and 0 bases from J, with 10 bases between. Germline CDR1 and CDR2: SQVTM and ANQGSEA. The CDR3 extends over 14 amino acids. This CDR3 is CSAQVGSGANVLTF. The CDR3 DNA reads as TGCAGCGCACAAGTTGGCTCTGGGGCCAACGTCCTGACTTTC.

This clone was detected only once. The genes are TRBV3-1 (or the pseudogene TRBV3-2) and TRBJ2-5, with D possibly TRBD2 on 6 matching bases. Germline V CDR1 and CDR2: LGHDT, YNNKEL (reference sequence). CDR3 length: 14 residues. V gave up 7 bases and J gave up 5 bases, with 17 bases separating them. In nucleotides, the CDR3 is TGTGCCAGCACCCCCCCGGGGGTTCGGGAGACCCAGTACTTC. It encodes CASTPPGVRETQYF.

J is TRBJ1-1 and V is TRBV24-1, with D tentatively TRBD1 (6 bases). With 7 bases removed from V and 4 bases from J, the gap between germline ends came to 27 bases. The CDR3 has 18 amino acids. The germline V gene has CDR1 KGHDR and CDR2 SFDVKD. The CDR3 sequence is CATSRLDRTLLRGTEAFF. The CDR3 DNA is TGTGCCACCAGCCGACTGGACAGAACCCTACTGAGGGGCACTGAAGCTTTCTTT.